Below, one TCR beta chain is given with its context. Its antigen remains unknown. Regarding time point: week 5, during vaccination. Mutant IDH1 20-mer peptide, at 300 ug, made up each vaccine dose, with topical imiquimod. New WHO grade 3 or 4 IDH1-mutant, ATRX-lost astrocytomas were present in all donors. The CDR3 is made up of 15 amino acids. V gave up 2 bases and J gave up 7 bases, with 15 bases separating them. The germline CDR1 and CDR2 sequences are SGHDN and FVKESK. The data derive from a study of a mutant IDH1 vaccine in newly diagnosed glioma. Background on the study: Patients were started on vaccination 4-6 weeks after radiotherapy alone, or with temozolomide cycles. Treated patients comprised 62.5% males and roughly 40% females, mean age roughly 40 years.

TCRdb's copy holds only in-frame clones and misses some; the assay was immunoSEQ multiplex PCR. Of about 33,000 clones listed, about 86% are singletons. General observations from the study: Seemingly, top peripheral T cell clonotype changes bore no relation to pseudoprogression.

The starting material was PBMCs, obtained from a glioma patient whose treatment included an IDH1 peptide vaccine. The V and J genes are TRBV14 and TRBJ2-1; D is unresolved. The TCR originated in a man aged 30-40 years with glioma. In DNA, the CDR3 is TGTGCCAGCAGCCAATGGGCATACTTAGGGAATGAGCAGTTCTTC. Amino acids: CASSQWAYLGNEQFF.